This TCR beta chain was profiled in a study of cytomegalovirus exposure and HLA in healthy donors. Study-level results: Near-uniform donor sequencing depth was presumed by presence/absence analyses.

The PCR used 60 Vbeta and 13 Jbeta primers. Per the original methods: In a later analysis, about 9.9 million of approximately 86 million unique beta chains occurred in at least two donors. Libraries were prepared by immunoSEQ multiplex PCR; TCRdb keeps only in-frame clonotypes and omits some of them. Clone size and the V and J calls come from that table; the DNA yielded D and trimming. Altogether approximately 92,000 clones are present, approximately 81% being singletons, with the ten largest covering under 5.5%. CDR1 and CDR2 (germline): MNHEY, SMNVEV (reference sequence). The V and J ends lost 3 bases and 2 bases respectively, with 11 bases between them. The CDR3 has 14 residues. Remarks on this clone: The antigen remains undetermined.

The chain has TRBV27 and TRBJ2-7; D may be TRBD1 (6 bases). The TCR originated in a woman in her 70s in good health and CMV-seropositive. The sample taken for sequencing was PBMCs. CDR3 nucleotides: TGTGCCAGCAGTTTCAGGGGCCAAGCCTACGAGCAGTACTTC. It translates to CASSFRGQAYEQYF.